The 19 T cell receptor beta chains in this list originate from one sample, sequenced in a study of T cell changes during pregnancy in multiple sclerosis. Profiling relied on immunoSEQ multiplex PCR, and the TCRdb table lists in-frame clones only, not all of them. This table has tens of thousands of clones, about 92% appearing once. Sequencing used CD4+ T cells from peripheral blood mononuclear cells, obtained after pregnancy. The receptors were sampled from a female donor with multiple sclerosis, enrolled in a pregnancy study.

The chain is built from TRBV30 and TRBJ1-5, with D unclear. The CDR3 runs to 13 residues. Germline CDR1 is GTSNPN and CDR2 is SVGIG (reference sequence). The V end was cut by 2 bases, the J end by 4 bases, with 9 bases between. DNA of the CDR3: TGTGCCTGGAGTACGGAGATAAATCAGCCCCAGCATTTT. It codes for CAWSTEINQPQHF.

The chain combines TRBV5-1 with TRBJ1-3; 7 nucleotides match TRBD1. There are 14 residues in the CDR3. The germline V gene has CDR1 SGHRS and CDR2 YFSETQ. The V gene end was trimmed by 4 bases and the J gene end by 7 bases; junction bases not matched to a gene: 8. The CDR3 DNA sequence: TGCGCCAGCAGCCCGGGACAGACCAGGAACACCATATATTTT. It specifies CASSPGQTRNTIYF.

The genes are TRBV12-2 and TRBJ2-2; TRBD1 reflects the table's D call only, with no check against the DNA. TRBV12-2 is an annotated pseudogene. The CDR3 totals 17 residues. CDR3 DNA: TGTGCAAGTCGCTTAGCCTACAGGGCCGCGAACACCGGGGAGCTGTTTTTT. Translation: CASRLAYRAANTGELFF.

This sequence joins TRBV5-1 and TRBJ2-3, with 11 nucleotides matching TRBD2. The V segment lost 5 bases and the J segment 3 bases; nucleotides outside the gene matches: 2. Germline lookup yields CDR1 SGHRS and CDR2 YFSETQ. The CDR3 extends over 14 amino acids. This chain's CDR3 is CASRLAGVTDTQYF. CDR3 bases: TGCGCCAGCAGACTAGCGGGGGTGACAGATACGCAGTATTTT.

Only a few counts were recorded for this clone. Other DNA sequences in this specimen translate into the identical CDR3. This chain joins TRBV12-5 and TRBJ1-6, with D possibly TRBD1 on 5 matching bases. The CDR3 sequence is 15 residues long. V was shortened by 7 bases and J by 9 bases, with 19 bases between the two germline ends. CDR1 and CDR2 from the germline V gene are LGHNT and FRNRAP. As DNA, the CDR3 is TGTGCTAGTGCTTCCGCGGGGGAGGATCGTTCACCCCTCCACTTT. Amino acids: CASASAGEDRSPLHF.

This chain uses TRBV15 with TRBJ2-5, with TRBD2 as a possible D gene (5 bases). This CDR3 has 13 residues. The V gene lost 1 base and the J gene lost 2 bases, with 5 bases spanning the gap. Germline V CDR1 and CDR2: LNHNV, YYDKDF (reference sequence). The DNA for the CDR3 is TGTGCCACCAGCAGAGGGACTCAAGAGACCCAGTACTTC. Amino acids: CATSRGTQETQYF.

V gene TRBV27 combines with J gene TRBJ2-7, with D possibly being TRBD1 (6 bases). CDR3 length: 14 residues. The germline CDR1 and CDR2 sequences are MNHEY and SMNVEV (reference sequence). The ends were cut back, 5 bases at V and 2 bases at J, with 13 bases in the middle. This CDR3 is CASSRPGVPYEQYF. DNA of the CDR3: TGTGCCAGCAGTCGCCCAGGGGTGCCCTACGAGCAGTACTTC.

The chain employs TRBV11-3 and TRBJ2-5; no clear D. V dropped 4 bases and J dropped 8 bases, with 14 bases sitting between them. CDR1 and CDR2 (germline): SGHNT, YENEEA. This CDR3 region has 13 residues. In DNA form, the CDR3 reads TGTGCCAGCAGCTCCGCTACCGCCGCTACCCAGTACTTC. This sequence encodes CASSSATAATQYF.

This clone was picked up a small number of times. This chain links TRBV30 with TRBJ2-1; 9 bases match TRBD2. The CDR3 is made up of 14 amino acids. Germline trimming cut 2 bases from V and 10 bases from J; bases unmatched to any gene: 9. The V gene's germline CDR1 is GTSNPN and CDR2 SVGIG (reference sequence). The CDR3: CAWSSGLATGEQFF. CDR3 DNA sequence: TGTGCCTGGAGTTCTGGACTAGCGACGGGAGAGCAGTTCTTC. The entire variable domain, with the rest obtained from reference TRBV30 and TRBJ2-1, is as follows: SQTIHQWPATLVQPVGSPLSLECTVEGTSNPNLYWYRQAAGRGLQLLFYSVGIGQISSEVPQNLSASRPQDRQFILSSKKLLLSDSGFYLCAWSSGLATGEQFFGPGTRLTVL.

J is TRBJ1-1 and V is TRBV25-1; no clear D. The CDR3 is made up of 14 amino acids. V lost 1 base, J lost 2 bases, and 8 bases lay in between. Germline CDR1 MGHDK, CDR2 SYGVNS. CDR3 nucleotide sequence: TGTGCCAGCAGTGAATCGAGGGAAAACACTGAAGCTTTCTTT. Amino acid sequence: CASSESRENTEAFF. Combining the CDR3 with reference TRBV25-1 and TRBJ1-1 gives the whole variable domain EADIYQTPRYLVIGTGKKITLECSQTMGHDKMYWYQQDPGMELHLIHYSYGVNSTEKGDLSSESTVSRIRTEHFPLTLESARPSHTSQYLCASSESRENTEAFFGQGTRLTVV.

The chain joins TRBV7-2 to TRBJ2-5, with 11 nucleotides matching TRBD1. Germline V gene sequence: CDR1 SGHTA, CDR2 FQGNSA. Losses at the gene ends were 4 bases for V and 5 bases for J; bases not matched to a gene: 3. The CDR3 runs to 14 residues. The CDR3 here is CASSSGTGGETQYF. Here the CDR3 DNA reads TGTGCCAGCAGCTCGGGGACAGGGGGGGAGACCCAGTACTTC.

About this clone itself: This same CDR3 is encoded by further DNA sequences in the sample. This chain links TRBV5-8 with TRBJ1-2, with D perhaps TRBD1 (6 bases). There are 14 residues in the CDR3. Germline values: CDR1 SGHTS, CDR2 YDEGEE. Trimming took 4 bases from V and 5 from J, leaving 15 bases between them. Here the CDR3 reads CASSPRQVGYGYTF. CDR3 nucleotide sequence: TGTGCCAGCAGCCCCCGACAGGTCGGTTATGGCTACACCTTC.

This clone has just one count. The chain joins TRBV5-1 to TRBJ2-1, with TRBD2 identical over 11 bases. The CDR3 sequence is 15 residues long. CDR1 is SGHRS and CDR2 is YFSETQ in the germline V gene. The V and J ends lost 2 bases and 5 bases, in that order; junction bases with no gene match: 3. The CDR3 nucleotides are TGCGCCAGCAGCTTCGGGACTAGCGGAGACAATGAGCAGTTCTTC. Translation: CASSFGTSGDNEQFF.

This chain joins TRBV15 and TRBJ1-3; D not certain. This CDR3 comprises 16 residues. V was pared by 5 bases and J by 4 bases, with 18 bases between. Looked up from germline, CDR1 is LNHNV and CDR2 is YYDKDF (reference sequence). The CDR3 spells CATSRKVTQAGNTIYF. DNA of the CDR3: TGTGCCACCAGCCGCAAAGTTACCCAAGCGGGAAACACCATATATTTT.

The chain has TRBV4-1 and TRBJ1-3, with D perhaps matching TRBD1 (6 bases). In germline, CDR1 is MGHRA, CDR2 YSYEKL. V gave up 4 bases and J gave up 0 bases, with 16 bases separating them. The CDR3 runs 17 residues. The CDR3 nucleotides are TGCGCCAGCAGCCCTGGGGGGGCCCAAAGCTCTGGAAACACCATATATTTT. Its translation: CASSPGGAQSSGNTIYF.

This chain uses TRBV11-2 with TRBJ2-7; D is unresolved. V lost 5 bases and J 4 bases, leaving 9 bases between the germline ends. CDR1 and CDR2 from the germline V gene are SGHAT and FQNNGV. This CDR3 has 12 residues. The DNA for the CDR3 is TGTGCCAGCAGCCCGACTCCGTACGAGCAGTACTTC. It specifies CASSPTPYEQYF. The complete variable domain, with remaining parts taken from reference TRBV11-2 and TRBJ2-7, reads EAGVAQSPRYKIIEKRQSVAFWCNPISGHATLYWYQQILGQGPKLLIQFQNNGVVDDSQLPKDRFSAERLKGVDSTLKIQPAKLEDSAVYLCASSPTPYEQYFGPGTRLTVT.

This sequence joins TRBV11-2 and TRBJ1-1, with D uncertain. Trimming removed 2 bases at V and 4 bases at J, with 11 bases between. The CDR3 totals 14 residues. Germline V gene sequence: CDR1 SGHAT, CDR2 FQNNGV. CDR3 region: CASSLMGFGTEAFF. The CDR3 DNA reads as TGTGCCAGCAGCTTAATGGGCTTTGGCACTGAAGCTTTCTTT.

This chain links TRBV2 with TRBJ1-2, with D possibly matching TRBD1 (5 bases). Trimming left V 4 bases short and J 7 bases short, with 13 bases between. The CDR3 length is 13 residues. Germline CDR1 is SNHLY and CDR2 is FYNNEI. In nucleotides, the CDR3 is TGTGCCAGCAGTGCCGGTCGTAGGGGTGGCTACACCTTC. It encodes CASSAGRRGGYTF.

J is TRBJ2-3 and V is TRBV7-3, with D perhaps matching TRBD2 (5 bases). The CDR3 length is 14 residues. The germline V and J ends were trimmed by 6 bases and 2 bases, with 12 bases remaining between them. Germline V gene lookup returns CDR1 SGHTA and CDR2 FQGTGA. The CDR3 here is CASSSSHPTDTQYF. The CDR3 bases are TGTGCCAGCAGTTCTAGCCACCCCACAGATACGCAGTATTTT.